This T cell receptor (beta chain) stems from a study of T cells after somatic rescue of genetic block. Looked up from germline, CDR1 is LGHNA and CDR2 is YNFKEQ. The CDR3 is 15 amino acids. Losses at the gene ends were 1 base for V and 4 bases for J; bases not matched to a gene: 7. Repertoires were generated with immunoSEQ multiplex PCR, while TCRdb's copy carries only in-frame clones and drops some. The sample gives 110,000 or so clones, about 93% of which show up once; about 1.5% is in the top ten. V and J are TRBV4-2 and TRBJ2-7, with TRBD1 identical over 7 bases. Sequences were obtained from peripheral blood mononuclear cells (PBMCs). The TCR comes from a woman younger than 35. The CDR3 is CASSQVALQGYEQYF. In nucleotides, the CDR3 is TGTGCCAGCAGCCAAGTGGCCTTACAGGGGTACGAGCAGTACTTC.